This paragraph covers one T cell receptor beta chain sequence. The antigen is undetermined. The data originate from a study of CD8 T cells in Susac syndrome. Study results and limitations: As the study acknowledged, the number of individuals in its TCR sequencing and HLA analysis was relatively small.

TEMRA cells were FACS-enriched and CD8+ and CD4+ T cells negatively isolated. RNA was extracted with the RNeasy kit, and a quantity of about 0.45 to 1 ug was reverse transcribed using random hexamers. From the immunoSEQ multiplex PCR reads, TCRdb called clonotypes with MiXCR, one entry per CDR3 protein. This sample carries about 440,000 distinct CDR3 sequences, approximately 85% of them seen once, and the ten largest clones take about 0.12%. This CDR3 is built from 14 residues. V shed 8 bases and J shed 0 bases, with 13 bases lying between them. Per germline, CDR1 MDHEN and CDR2 SYDVKM. This clonotype was obtained from a human donor with multiple sclerosis. Sequencing was carried out using CD8+ T cells from PBMCs. The gene calls are TRBV28 and TRBJ1-2; D is uncertain. In DNA, the CDR3 is TGTGCCAGCGATGGACGGACGACTAACTATGGCTACACCTTC. Its translation is CASDGRTTNYGYTF.